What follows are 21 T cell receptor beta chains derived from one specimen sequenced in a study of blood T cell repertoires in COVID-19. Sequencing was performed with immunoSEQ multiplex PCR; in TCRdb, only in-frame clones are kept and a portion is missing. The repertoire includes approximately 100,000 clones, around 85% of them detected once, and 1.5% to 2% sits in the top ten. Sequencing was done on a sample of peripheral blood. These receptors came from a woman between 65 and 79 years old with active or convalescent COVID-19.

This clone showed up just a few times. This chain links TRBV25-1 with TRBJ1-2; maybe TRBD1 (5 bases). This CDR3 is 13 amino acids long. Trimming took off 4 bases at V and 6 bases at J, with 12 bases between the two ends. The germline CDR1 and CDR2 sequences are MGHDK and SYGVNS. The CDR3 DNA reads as TGTGCCAGCAGTGCCAGGGAAAGGGATGGCTACACCTTC. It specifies CASSARERDGYTF.

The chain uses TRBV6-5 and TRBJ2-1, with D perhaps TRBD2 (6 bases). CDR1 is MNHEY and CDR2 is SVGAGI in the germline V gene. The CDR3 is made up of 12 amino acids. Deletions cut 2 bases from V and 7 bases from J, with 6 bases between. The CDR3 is CASSYGGNEQFF. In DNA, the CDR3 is TGTGCCAGCAGTTACGGAGGGAATGAGCAGTTCTTC.

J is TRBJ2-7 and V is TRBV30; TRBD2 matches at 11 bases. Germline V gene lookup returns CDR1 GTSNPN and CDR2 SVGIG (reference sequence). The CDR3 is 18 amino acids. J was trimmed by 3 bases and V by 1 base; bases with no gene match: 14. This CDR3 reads CAWSASKPRLAGYYEQYF. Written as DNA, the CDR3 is TGTGCCTGGAGTGCAAGTAAACCAAGACTAGCGGGGTACTACGAGCAGTACTTC.

The CDR3 sequence: CASPPGTDTQYF. DNA for the CDR3: TGTGCCAGCCCTCCCGGGACAGATACGCAGTATTTT. The genes are TRBV21-1 and TRBJ2-3; the table's D call of TRBD2 was not tested on the DNA. TRBV21-1 corresponds to a pseudogene. The CDR3 has 12 amino acids.

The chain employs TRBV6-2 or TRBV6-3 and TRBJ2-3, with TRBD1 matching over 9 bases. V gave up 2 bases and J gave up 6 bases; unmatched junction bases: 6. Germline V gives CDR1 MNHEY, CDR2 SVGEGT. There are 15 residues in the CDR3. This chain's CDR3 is CASSYTGTGFDTQYF. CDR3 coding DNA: TGTGCCAGCAGTTACACCGGGACAGGGTTCGATACGCAGTATTTT.

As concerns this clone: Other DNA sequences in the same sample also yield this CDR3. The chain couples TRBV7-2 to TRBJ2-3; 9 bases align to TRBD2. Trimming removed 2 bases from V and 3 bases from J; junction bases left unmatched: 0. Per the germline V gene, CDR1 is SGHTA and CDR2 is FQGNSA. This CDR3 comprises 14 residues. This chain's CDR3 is CASSLTSGTDTQYF. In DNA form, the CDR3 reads TGTGCCAGCAGCTTAACTAGCGGGACAGATACGCAGTATTTT.

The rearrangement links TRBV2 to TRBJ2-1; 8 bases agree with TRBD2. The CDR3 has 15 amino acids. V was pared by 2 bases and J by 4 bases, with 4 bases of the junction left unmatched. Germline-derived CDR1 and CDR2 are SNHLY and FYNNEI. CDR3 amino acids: CASSEQGGGYNEQFF. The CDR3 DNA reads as TGTGCCAGCAGTGAACAGGGCGGGGGGTACAATGAGCAGTTCTTC.

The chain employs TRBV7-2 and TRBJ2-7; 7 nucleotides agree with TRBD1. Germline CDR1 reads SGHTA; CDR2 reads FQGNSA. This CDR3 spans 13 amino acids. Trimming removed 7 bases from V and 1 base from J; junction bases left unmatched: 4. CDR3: CASKQGPSYEQYF. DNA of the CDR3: TGTGCCAGCAAACAGGGGCCGTCCTACGAGCAGTACTTC.

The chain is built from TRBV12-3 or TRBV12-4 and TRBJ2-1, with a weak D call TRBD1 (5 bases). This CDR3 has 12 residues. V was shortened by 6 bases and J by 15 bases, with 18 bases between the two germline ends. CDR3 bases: TGTGCCAGCAGGAAACAGGTGGGCGCTTGGTTCTTC. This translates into CASRKQVGAWFF.

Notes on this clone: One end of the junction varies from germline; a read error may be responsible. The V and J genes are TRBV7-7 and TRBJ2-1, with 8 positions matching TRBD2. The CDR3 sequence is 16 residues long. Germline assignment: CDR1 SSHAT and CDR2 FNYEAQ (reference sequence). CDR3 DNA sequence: TGTGCTAGCAGCCCCAGCAGCGGGAGTAAGAACAATGAGCAGTTCTTC. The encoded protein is CASSPSSGSKNNEQFF.

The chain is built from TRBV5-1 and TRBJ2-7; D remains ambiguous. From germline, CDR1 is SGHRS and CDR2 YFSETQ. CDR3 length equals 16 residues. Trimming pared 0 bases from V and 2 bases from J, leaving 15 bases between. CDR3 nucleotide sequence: TGCGCCAGCAGCTTGGCCTACTCAGGTCCAACCTACGAGCAGTACTTC. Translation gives CASSLAYSGPTYEQYF. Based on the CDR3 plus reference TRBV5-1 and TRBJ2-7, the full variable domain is KAGVTQTPRYLIKTRGQQVTLSCSPISGHRSVSWYQQTPGQGLQFLFEYFSETQRNKGNFPGRFSGRQFSNSRSEMNVSTLELGDSALYLCASSLAYSGPTYEQYFGPGTRLTVT.

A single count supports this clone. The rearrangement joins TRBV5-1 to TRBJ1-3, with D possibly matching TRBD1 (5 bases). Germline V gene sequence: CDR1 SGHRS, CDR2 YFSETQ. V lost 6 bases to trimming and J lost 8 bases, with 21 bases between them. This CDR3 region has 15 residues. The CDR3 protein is CASKRADTWGDTIYF. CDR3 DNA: TGCGCCAGCAAAAGGGCCGATACGTGGGGGGACACCATATATTTT.

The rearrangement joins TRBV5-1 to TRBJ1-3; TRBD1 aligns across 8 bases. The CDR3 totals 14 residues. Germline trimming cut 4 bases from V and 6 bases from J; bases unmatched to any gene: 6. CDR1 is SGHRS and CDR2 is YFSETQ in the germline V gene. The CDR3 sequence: CASSTQTGENTIYF. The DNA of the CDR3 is TGCGCCAGCAGCACACAGACAGGGGAAAACACCATATATTTT.

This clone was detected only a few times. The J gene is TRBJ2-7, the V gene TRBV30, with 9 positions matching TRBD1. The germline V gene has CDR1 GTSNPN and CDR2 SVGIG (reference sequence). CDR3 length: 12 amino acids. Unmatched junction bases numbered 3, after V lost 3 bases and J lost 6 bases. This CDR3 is CAWRRQGVEQYF. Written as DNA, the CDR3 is TGTGCCTGGAGGAGACAGGGGGTCGAGCAGTACTTC.

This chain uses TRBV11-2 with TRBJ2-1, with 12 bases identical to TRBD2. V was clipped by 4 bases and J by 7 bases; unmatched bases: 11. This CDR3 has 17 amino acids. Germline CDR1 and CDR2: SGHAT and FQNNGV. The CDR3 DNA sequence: TGTGCCAGCAGCTCCCGGACGACTAGCGGGAGTACGAATGAGCAGTTCTTC. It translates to CASSSRTTSGSTNEQFF.

The CDR3, as DNA: TGCAGCGTTGGGCAGTGGACAGGCGGAGATACGCAGTATTTT. Translated, it gives CSVGQWTGGDTQYF. V and J are TRBV29-1 and TRBJ2-3; 7 bases match TRBD1. The junction had 9 bases not matched to a gene; V was cut back by 4 bases and J by 5 bases. Germline lookup yields CDR1 SQVTM and CDR2 ANQGSEA. The CDR3 contains 14 residues.

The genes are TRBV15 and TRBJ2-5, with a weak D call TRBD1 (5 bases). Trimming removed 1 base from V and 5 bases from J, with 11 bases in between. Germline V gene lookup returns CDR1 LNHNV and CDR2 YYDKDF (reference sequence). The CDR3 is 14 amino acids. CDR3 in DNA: TGTGCCACCAGCAGAGGCCAGGGCTGGGAGACCCAGTACTTC. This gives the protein CATSRGQGWETQYF.

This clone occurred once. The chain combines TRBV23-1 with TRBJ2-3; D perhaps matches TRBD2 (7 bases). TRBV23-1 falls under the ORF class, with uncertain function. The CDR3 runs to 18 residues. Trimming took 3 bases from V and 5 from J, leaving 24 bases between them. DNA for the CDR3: TGCGCCAGCAGTCAGGTAATAGGGGCGGGGGCCGTGAGAGATACGCAGTATTTT. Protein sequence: CASSQVIGAGAVRDTQYF.

The CDR3 DNA follows: TGCGCCAGCAGCCAAGATATGCAGGGCAACTATGGCTACACCTTC. Residues: CASSQDMQGNYGYTF. The rearrangement uses TRBV4-3 and TRBJ1-2, with D possibly matching TRBD1 (5 bases). V lost 0 bases and J lost 2, with 10 bases in between. CDR1 LGHNA and CDR2 YSLEER come from the germline V gene. This CDR3 contains 15 residues.

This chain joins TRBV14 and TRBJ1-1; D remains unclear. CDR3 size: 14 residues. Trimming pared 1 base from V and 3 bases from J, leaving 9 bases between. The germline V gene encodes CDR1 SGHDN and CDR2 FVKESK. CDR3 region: CASSQVIGYTEAFF. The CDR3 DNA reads TGTGCCAGCAGCCAAGTTATCGGGTACACTGAAGCTTTCTTT.

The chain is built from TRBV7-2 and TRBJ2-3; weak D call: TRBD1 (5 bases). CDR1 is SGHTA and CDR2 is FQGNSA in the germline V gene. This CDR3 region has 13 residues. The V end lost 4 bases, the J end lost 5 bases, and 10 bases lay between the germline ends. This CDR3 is CASSSRTRDTQYF. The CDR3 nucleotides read TGTGCCAGCAGCTCACGGACACGAGATACGCAGTATTTT.